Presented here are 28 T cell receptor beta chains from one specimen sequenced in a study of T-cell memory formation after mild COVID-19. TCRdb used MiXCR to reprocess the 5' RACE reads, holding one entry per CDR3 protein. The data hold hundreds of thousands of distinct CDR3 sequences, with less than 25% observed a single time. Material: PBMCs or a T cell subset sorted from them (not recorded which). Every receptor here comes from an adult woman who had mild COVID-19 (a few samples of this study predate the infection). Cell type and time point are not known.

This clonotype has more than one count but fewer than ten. In DNA form, the CDR3 reads TGTGCCATCAGTGAGCCGGGAGATGGGAACACTGAAGCTTTCTTT. Protein sequence: CAISEPGDGNTEAFF. The V and J genes are TRBV10-3 and TRBJ1-1, with D hard to call. CDR3 size: 15 residues. Germline V CDR1 and CDR2: ENHRY, SYGVKD. V shed 2 bases and J shed 1 base, with 11 bases lying between them.

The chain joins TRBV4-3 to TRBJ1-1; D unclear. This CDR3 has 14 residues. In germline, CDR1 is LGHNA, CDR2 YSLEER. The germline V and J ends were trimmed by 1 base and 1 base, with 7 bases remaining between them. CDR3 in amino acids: CASSQGGWNTEAFF. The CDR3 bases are TGCGCCAGCAGCCAAGGTGGTTGGAACACTGAAGCTTTCTTT.

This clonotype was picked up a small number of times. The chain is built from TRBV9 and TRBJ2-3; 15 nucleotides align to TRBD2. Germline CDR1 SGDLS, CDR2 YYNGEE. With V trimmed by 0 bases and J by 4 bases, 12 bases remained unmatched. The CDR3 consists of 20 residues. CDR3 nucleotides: TGTGCCAGCAGCGTAGCGGGACTAGCGGGAGGACTCCGCCCCGCAGATACGCAGTATTTT. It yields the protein CASSVAGLAGGLRPADTQYF.

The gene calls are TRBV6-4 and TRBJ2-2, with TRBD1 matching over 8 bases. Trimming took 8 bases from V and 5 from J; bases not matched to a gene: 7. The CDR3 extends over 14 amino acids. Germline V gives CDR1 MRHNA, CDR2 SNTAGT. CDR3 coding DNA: TGTGCCAGCGGCGGACAGGGAGGAACCGGGGAGCTGTTTTTT. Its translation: CASGGQGGTGELFF.

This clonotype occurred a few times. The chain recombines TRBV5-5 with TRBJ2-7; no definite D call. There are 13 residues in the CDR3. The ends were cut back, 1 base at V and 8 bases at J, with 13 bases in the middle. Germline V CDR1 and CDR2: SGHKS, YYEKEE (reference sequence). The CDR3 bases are TGTGCCAGCAGCTTGATCGTCGCCGGGCAGCAGTACTTC. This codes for CASSLIVAGQQYF.

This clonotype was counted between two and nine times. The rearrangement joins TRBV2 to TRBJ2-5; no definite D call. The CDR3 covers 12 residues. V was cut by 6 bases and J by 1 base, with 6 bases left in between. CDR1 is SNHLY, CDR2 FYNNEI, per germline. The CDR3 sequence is CASRNAQETQYF. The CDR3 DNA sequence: TGTGCCAGCAGAAACGCCCAAGAGACCCAGTACTTC. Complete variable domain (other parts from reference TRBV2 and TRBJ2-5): EPEVTQTPSHQVTQMGQEVILRCVPISNHLYFYWYRQILGQKVEFLVSFYNNEISEKSEIFDDQFSVERPDGSNFTLKIRSTKLEDSAMYFCASRNAQETQYFGPGTRLLVL.

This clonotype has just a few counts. This chain's CDR3 is CASSLETVYSPLHF. In DNA, the CDR3 is TGTGCCAGCAGCTTAGAAACTGTTTATTCACCCCTCCACTTT. The chain recombines TRBV7-6 with TRBJ1-6, with D unresolved. Germline-derived CDR1 and CDR2 are SGHVS and FNYEAQ. The CDR3 sequence is 14 residues long. Trimming took off 1 base at V and 8 bases at J, with 9 bases between the two ends.

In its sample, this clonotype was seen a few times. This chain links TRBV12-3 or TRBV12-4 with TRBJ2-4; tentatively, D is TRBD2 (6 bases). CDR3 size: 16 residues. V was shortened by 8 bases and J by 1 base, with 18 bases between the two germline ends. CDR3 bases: TGTGCCAGCCTACTCTCGGGGGTGAGGGCCAAAAACATTCAGTACTTC. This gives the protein CASLLSGVRAKNIQYF.

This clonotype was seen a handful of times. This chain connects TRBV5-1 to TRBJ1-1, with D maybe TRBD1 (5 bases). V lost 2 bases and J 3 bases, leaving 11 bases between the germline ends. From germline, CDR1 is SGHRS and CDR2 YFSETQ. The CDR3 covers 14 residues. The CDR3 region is CASSFTGAYTEAFF. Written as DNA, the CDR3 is TGCGCCAGCAGCTTCACAGGAGCCTACACTGAAGCTTTCTTT.

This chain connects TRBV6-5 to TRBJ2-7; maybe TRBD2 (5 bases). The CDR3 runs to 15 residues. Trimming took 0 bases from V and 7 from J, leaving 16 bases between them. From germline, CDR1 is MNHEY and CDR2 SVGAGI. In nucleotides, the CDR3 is TGTGCCAGCAGTTACTCCGGCGAACTACGCGGGGAGCAGTACTTC. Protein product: CASSYSGELRGEQYF.

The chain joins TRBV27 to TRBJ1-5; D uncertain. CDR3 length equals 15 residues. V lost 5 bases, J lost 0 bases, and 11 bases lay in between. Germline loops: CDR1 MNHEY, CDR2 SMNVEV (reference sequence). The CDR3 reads CASSPKAYSNQPQHF. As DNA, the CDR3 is TGTGCCAGCAGTCCTAAGGCCTATAGCAATCAGCCCCAGCATTTT.

The CDR3 DNA sequence: TGTGCCAGCAGCCCAGAGGGCCAGATGGATACTGAAGCTTTCTTT. Translated, it gives CASSPEGQMDTEAFF. This chain connects TRBV9 to TRBJ1-1; no clear D. V lost 4 bases and J 5 bases, leaving 18 bases between the germline ends. This CDR3 contains 15 residues. Germline CDR1 reads SGDLS; CDR2 reads YYNGEE.

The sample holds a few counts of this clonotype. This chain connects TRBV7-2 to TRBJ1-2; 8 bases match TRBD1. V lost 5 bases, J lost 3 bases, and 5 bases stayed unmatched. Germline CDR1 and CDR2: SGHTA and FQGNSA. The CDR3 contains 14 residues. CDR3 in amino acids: CASSPTGVDYGYTF. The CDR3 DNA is TGTGCCAGCAGCCCGACAGGGGTTGACTATGGCTACACCTTC.

In nucleotides, the CDR3 is TGTGCCAGCAGCGTAGACTACATGAACACTGAAGCTTTCTTT. Protein product: CASSVDYMNTEAFF. The rearrangement joins TRBV9 to TRBJ1-1; D not certain. The V gene's germline CDR1 is SGDLS and CDR2 YYNGEE. The V gene lost 0 bases and the J gene lost 0 bases, with 6 bases spanning the gap. This CDR3 is 14 amino acids long.

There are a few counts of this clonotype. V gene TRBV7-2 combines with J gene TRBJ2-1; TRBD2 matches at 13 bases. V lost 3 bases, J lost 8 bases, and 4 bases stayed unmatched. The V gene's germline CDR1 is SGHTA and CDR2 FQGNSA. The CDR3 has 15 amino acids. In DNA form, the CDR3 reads TGTGCCAGCAGCTTGAGGACTAGCGGGAGCTATGAGCAGTTCTTC. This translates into CASSLRTSGSYEQFF. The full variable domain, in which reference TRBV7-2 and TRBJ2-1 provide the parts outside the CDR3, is GAGVSQSPSNKVTEKGKDVELRCDPISGHTALYWYRQSLGQGLEFLIYFQGNSAPDKSGLPSDRFSAERTGGSVSTLTIQRTQQEDSAVYLCASSLRTSGSYEQFFGPGTRLTVL.

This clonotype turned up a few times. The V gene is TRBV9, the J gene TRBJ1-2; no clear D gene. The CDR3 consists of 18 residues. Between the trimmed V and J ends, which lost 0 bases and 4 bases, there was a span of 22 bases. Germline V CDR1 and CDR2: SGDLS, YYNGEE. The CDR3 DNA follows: TGTGCCAGCAGCGTAGGGGGTCAGCGGGAGACGGTGTTCTATGGCTACACCTTC. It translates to CASSVGGQRETVFYGYTF.

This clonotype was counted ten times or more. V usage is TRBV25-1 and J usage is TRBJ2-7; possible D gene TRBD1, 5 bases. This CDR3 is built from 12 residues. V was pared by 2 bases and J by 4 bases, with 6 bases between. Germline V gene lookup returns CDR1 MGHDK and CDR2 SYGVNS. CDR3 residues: CASSEQGYEQYF. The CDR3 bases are TGTGCCAGCAGTGAACAGGGTTACGAGCAGTACTTC.

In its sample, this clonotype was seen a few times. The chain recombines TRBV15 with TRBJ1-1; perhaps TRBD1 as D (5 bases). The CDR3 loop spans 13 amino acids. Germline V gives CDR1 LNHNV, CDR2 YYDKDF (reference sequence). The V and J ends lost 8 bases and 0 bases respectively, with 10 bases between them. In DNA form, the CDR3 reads TGTGCCACCGGAGGGGCAGTGAACACTGAAGCTTTCTTT. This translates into CATGGAVNTEAFF.

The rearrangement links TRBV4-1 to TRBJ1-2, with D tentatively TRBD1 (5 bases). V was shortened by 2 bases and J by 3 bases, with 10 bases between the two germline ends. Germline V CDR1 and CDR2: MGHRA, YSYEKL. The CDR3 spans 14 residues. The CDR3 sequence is CASSQPTGDYGYTF. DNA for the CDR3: TGCGCCAGCAGCCAACCTACGGGGGACTATGGCTACACCTTC.

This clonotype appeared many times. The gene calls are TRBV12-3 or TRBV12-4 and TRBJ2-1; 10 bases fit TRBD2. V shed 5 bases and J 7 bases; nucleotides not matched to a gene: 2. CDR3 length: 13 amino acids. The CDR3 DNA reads TGTGCCAGCAGTAGCGGGGGGGGTAATGAGCAGTTCTTC. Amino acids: CASSSGGGNEQFF.

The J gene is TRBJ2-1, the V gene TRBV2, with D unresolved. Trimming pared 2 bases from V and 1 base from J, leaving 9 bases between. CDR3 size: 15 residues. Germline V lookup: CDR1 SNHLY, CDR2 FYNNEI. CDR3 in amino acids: CASSELEGSYNEQFF. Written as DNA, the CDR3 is TGTGCCAGCAGTGAACTAGAAGGGTCCTACAATGAGCAGTTCTTC.

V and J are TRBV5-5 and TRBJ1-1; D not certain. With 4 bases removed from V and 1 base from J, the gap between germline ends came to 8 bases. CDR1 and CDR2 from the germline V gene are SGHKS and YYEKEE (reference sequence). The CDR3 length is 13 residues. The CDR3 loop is CASSTYTNTEAFF. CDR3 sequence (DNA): TGTGCCAGCAGCACATACACGAACACTGAAGCTTTCTTT.

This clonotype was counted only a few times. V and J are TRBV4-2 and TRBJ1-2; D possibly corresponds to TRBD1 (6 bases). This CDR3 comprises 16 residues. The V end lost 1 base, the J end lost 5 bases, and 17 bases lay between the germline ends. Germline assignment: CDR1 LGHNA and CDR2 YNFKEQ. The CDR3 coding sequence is TGTGCCAGCAGCCAAGGGCGAGCAGGGGTTATGTATGGCTACACCTTC. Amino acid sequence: CASSQGRAGVMYGYTF.

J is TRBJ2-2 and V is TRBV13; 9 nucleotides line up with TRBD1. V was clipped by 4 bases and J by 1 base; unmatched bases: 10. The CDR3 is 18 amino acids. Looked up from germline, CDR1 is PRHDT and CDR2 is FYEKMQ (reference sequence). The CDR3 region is CASSSESGDRENTGELFF. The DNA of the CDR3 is TGTGCCAGCAGCTCAGAGTCCGGGGACAGGGAGAACACCGGGGAGCTGTTTTTT.

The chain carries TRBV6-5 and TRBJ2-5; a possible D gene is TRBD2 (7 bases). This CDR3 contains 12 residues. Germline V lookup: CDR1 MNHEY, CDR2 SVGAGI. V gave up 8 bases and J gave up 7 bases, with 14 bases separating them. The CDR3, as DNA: TGTGCCAGCGGTGGGAGGGGGACGACCCAGTACTTC. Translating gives CASGGRGTTQYF.

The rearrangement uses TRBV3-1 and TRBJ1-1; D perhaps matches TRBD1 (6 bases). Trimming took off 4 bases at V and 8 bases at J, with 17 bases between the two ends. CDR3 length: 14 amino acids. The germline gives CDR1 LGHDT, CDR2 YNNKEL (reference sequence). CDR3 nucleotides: TGTGCCAGCAGCCTACCGGGACACTTAGGGGAAGCTTTCTTT. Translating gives CASSLPGHLGEAFF.

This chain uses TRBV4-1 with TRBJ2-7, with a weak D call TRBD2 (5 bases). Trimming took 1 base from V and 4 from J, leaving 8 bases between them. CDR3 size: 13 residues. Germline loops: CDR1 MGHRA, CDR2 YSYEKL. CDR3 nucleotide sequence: TGCGCCAGCAGCCAAGTACGAGGGTACGAGCAGTACTTC. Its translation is CASSQVRGYEQYF.

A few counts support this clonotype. CDR3 coding DNA: TGTGCCAGCAGCTTTTACAGGGGTTACAATGAGCAGTTCTTC. Residues: CASSFYRGYNEQFF. V gene TRBV5-4 combines with J gene TRBJ2-1, with 7 bases identical to TRBD1. Germline V CDR1 and CDR2: SGHNT, YYREEE (reference sequence). The CDR3 sequence is 14 residues long. Unmatched junction bases numbered 3, after V lost 2 bases and J lost 4 bases.